This TCR beta chain stems from a study of blood T cell repertoires in COVID-19. Overall study: Both acute and convalescent COVID-19 samples were obtained from the United States, Italy and Spain. The analysed material was cDNA or gDNA that came from T cells, B-cell-depleted T cells, or PBMCs.

Germline V gene data show CDR1 as KGHSH and CDR2 as LQKENI. CDR3 length: 12 amino acids. J lost 11 bases, V lost 4 bases, and 3 bases had no gene match. Sequencing was performed with immunoSEQ multiplex PCR; in TCRdb, only in-frame clones are kept and a portion is missing. The sample lists about 59,000 clones; roughly 70% were seen once. Specimen: peripheral blood. This chain joins TRBV18 and TRBJ2-2, with 8 bases lining up with TRBD1. The receptor was derived from a woman in her 70s with acute or convalescent COVID-19. The CDR3 DNA reads TGTGCCAGCTCACTAGGACAGGGCGAGCTGTTTTTT. Translated: CASSLGQGELFF. Filled out from reference TRBV18 and TRBJ2-2, the complete variable domain reads NAGVMQNPRHLVRRRGQEARLRCSPMKGHSHVYWYRQLPEEGLKFMVYLQKENIIDESGMPKERFSAEFPKEGPSILRIQQVVRGDSAAYFCASSLGQGELFFGEGSRLTVL.